The next 15 T cell receptor beta chains were all read from a single sample in a study of T cell responses to AZD1222 COVID-19 vaccine. Measured with immunoSEQ multiplex PCR; TCRdb has only the in-frame clones, and not every one. The sample includes some 190,000 clones, 88% of them seen just once. The specimen comprised peripheral blood, sampled on day 0 of AZD1222 vaccination. These receptors were obtained from an adult in good health.

In DNA, the CDR3 is TGCAGTGCCCATCATCGGACCCAGTACTTC. Its translation: CSAHHRTQYF. The chain links TRBV20-1 to TRBJ2-5; D ambiguous. Trimming left V 6 bases short and J 7 bases short, with 9 bases between. CDR1 DFQATT and CDR2 SNEGSKA come from the germline V gene (reference sequence). This CDR3 has 10 residues.

This clone was found a few times. V usage is TRBV5-1 and J usage is TRBJ2-1, with D perhaps TRBD2 (5 bases). The germline gives CDR1 SGHRS, CDR2 YFSETQ. CDR3 length: 16 amino acids. Trimming removed 0 bases at V and 0 bases at J, with 10 bases between. CDR3 residues: CASSLDWENSYNEQFF. For the CDR3, the DNA is TGCGCCAGCAGCTTGGATTGGGAGAACTCCTACAATGAGCAGTTCTTC.

This chain links TRBV28 with TRBJ1-6, with 7 bases lining up with TRBD1. V was clipped by 4 bases and J by 7 bases; unmatched bases: 10. The CDR3 totals 16 residues. Germline V CDR1 and CDR2: MDHEN, SYDVKM. The CDR3 region has the DNA TGTGCCAGCAGTTACCAGGGGGAAAGGAAGAATTCACCCCTCCACTTT. It encodes CASSYQGERKNSPLHF.

This clone was observed a handful of times. The rearrangement joins TRBV5-6 to TRBJ2-7; 7 bases align to TRBD2. Germline-derived CDR1 and CDR2 are SGHDT and YYEEEE. After removal of 4 bases from V and 1 base from J, the junction contained 2 bases not matched to a gene. There are 13 residues in the CDR3. The CDR3 nucleotides read TGTGCCAGCAGCAGAGCGGGATCCTACGAGCAGTACTTC. As protein: CASSRAGSYEQYF.

The V call is TRBV6-5, the J call TRBJ1-2; D perhaps matches TRBD1 (5 bases). The CDR3 is made up of 14 amino acids. V lost 0 bases, J lost 4 bases, and 9 bases lay in between. CDR1 is MNHEY and CDR2 is SVGAGI in the germline V gene. The CDR3 protein is CASSYSRGSYGYTF. In nucleotides, the CDR3 is TGTGCCAGCAGTTACTCGAGGGGCAGCTATGGCTACACCTTC.

The gene calls are TRBV7-9 and TRBJ1-2; the D is unclear. CDR3 length: 14 residues. The germline V and J ends were trimmed by 6 bases and 4 bases, with 15 bases remaining between them. Germline-derived CDR1 and CDR2 are SEHNR and FQNEAQ (reference sequence). The CDR3 spells CASRPPGLSYGYTF. The CDR3 coding sequence is TGTGCCAGCAGGCCTCCGGGGTTGAGCTATGGCTACACCTTC.

The chain recombines TRBV28 with TRBJ1-1; the D is unclear. Germline V gene sequence: CDR1 MDHEN, CDR2 SYDVKM. The CDR3 loop spans 14 amino acids. Trimming took 7 bases from V and 2 from J, leaving 14 bases between them. CDR3: CASTRWGSNTEAFF. In nucleotides, the CDR3 is TGTGCCAGCACCCGGTGGGGATCCAACACTGAAGCTTTCTTT.

This sequence joins TRBV2 and TRBJ1-2; 7 bases agree with TRBD1. Germline V gene sequence: CDR1 SNHLY, CDR2 FYNNEI. The CDR3 extends over 12 amino acids. J was trimmed by 6 bases and V by 6 bases; bases with no gene match: 4. CDR3 loop: CASRLTGNGYTF. As DNA, the CDR3 is TGTGCCAGCAGATTGACAGGGAATGGCTACACCTTC.

This clone showed up just once. Additional DNA sequences in this sample encode the identical CDR3. The chain carries TRBV7-9 and TRBJ1-1; D is unresolved. Deletions cut 4 bases from V and 1 base from J, with 10 bases between. Germline values: CDR1 SEHNR, CDR2 FQNEAQ (reference sequence). CDR3 length equals 14 residues. The CDR3 nucleotides are TGTGCCAGCAGCTCGCGACCGGAGAACACTGAAGCTTTCTTT. Translated, it gives CASSSRPENTEAFF.

This chain connects TRBV4-2 to TRBJ2-3; 7 positions match TRBD2. The V gene's germline CDR1 is LGHNA and CDR2 YNFKEQ. Trimming cost V 5 bases and J 6 bases; bases outside gene matches: 5. The CDR3 runs 13 residues. The CDR3, as DNA: TGTGCCAGCAGCGGGGGGGTAGTGGATACGCAGTATTTT. Translation: CASSGGVVDTQYF.

The chain employs TRBV7-2 and TRBJ1-6; D unresolved. The CDR3 totals 15 residues. V gave up 5 bases and J gave up 5 bases, with 13 bases separating them. Germline V gene data show CDR1 as SGHTA and CDR2 as FQGNSA. The CDR3 is CASSKIGLNNSPLHF. The CDR3 DNA sequence: TGTGCCAGCAGCAAAATCGGGTTAAATAATTCACCCCTCCACTTT.

The chain recombines TRBV2 with TRBJ2-2; 8 nucleotides align to TRBD1. J was trimmed by 11 bases and V by 6 bases; bases with no gene match: 5. CDR1 SNHLY and CDR2 FYNNEI come from the germline V gene. CDR3 length: 12 residues. The CDR3 nucleotides read TGTGCCAGCAGGGACAGGGTCGGTGAGCTGTTTTTT. Translated, it gives CASRDRVGELFF.

This clone was seen a single time. The rearrangement joins TRBV2 to TRBJ1-2; D is perhaps TRBD1 (6 bases). The CDR3 consists of 13 residues. Trimming shortened V by 7 bases and J by 6 bases, and 15 bases separated the two germline ends. In germline, CDR1 is SNHLY, CDR2 FYNNEI. CDR3 residues: CASTGEQGDGYTF. CDR3 DNA: TGTGCCAGCACCGGCGAACAGGGAGATGGCTACACCTTC.

The rearrangement uses TRBV30 and TRBJ1-3, with D possibly being TRBD1 (6 bases). V lost 2 bases to trimming and J lost 4 bases, with 12 bases between them. The CDR3 totals 14 residues. Germline values: CDR1 GTSNPN, CDR2 SVGIG (reference sequence). The CDR3: CAWSTGHGGNTIYF. The CDR3 DNA reads TGTGCCTGGAGTACGGGACACGGCGGAAACACCATATATTTT.

Comments on this clone: An end of the junction does not agree with germline; a read error may underlie this. The chain links TRBV28 to TRBJ1-5, with D unresolved. Germline V gene data show CDR1 as MDHEN and CDR2 as SYDVKM. This CDR3 is 15 amino acids long. CDR3 bases: TGTGCCAGCAGTGGCGAGGGAAGCGGCAACCAGCCCCAGCATTTT. This sequence encodes CASSGEGSGNQPQHF.